Given below is one T cell receptor (beta chain) in context. The target antigen is unknown. The data stem from a study of shared clonotypes between healthy human individuals. The study's findings and limits: For sorted subsets, rarefaction showed incomplete sequencing despite large depth. Sequencing depth was expected to affect clonotype sharing among donors. Larger richness was generally estimated for naive than memory subsets.

Genomic DNA from each subset was divided evenly over several immunoSEQ plates. Measured with immunoSEQ multiplex PCR; TCRdb has only the in-frame clones, and not every one. The sample consists of some 2,000,000 clones, approximately 96% of them appearing once. With 3 bases clipped from V and 2 bases from J, the junction kept 5 bases outside the gene matches. The CDR3 has 16 amino acids. Germline CDR1 reads SGDLS; CDR2 reads YYNGEE. The sample comprised naive CD4+ T cells sorted from blood. This sample's subset: CD45RA+ positively selected. V is TRBV9 and J is TRBJ2-6; 7 bases align to TRBD1. The TCR comes from a man aged 18 to 35 in good health. CDR3 sequence reads: CASSARTGAGANVLTF. The CDR3 DNA reads TGTGCCAGCAGCGCTCGAACAGGGGCTGGGGCCAACGTCCTGACTTTC.